Listed here are 25 T cell receptor beta chains from one sample, sequenced in a study of blood T cell repertoires in COVID-19. Using immunoSEQ multiplex PCR, the repertoire was profiled, and TCRdb retains in-frame clones only, with some absent. The data show 68,000 or so clones, around 80% seen once. Source material: peripheral blood. Source of these receptors: a woman aged 45-65 years with acute or convalescent COVID-19.

The V and J genes are TRBV30 and TRBJ1-2; 7 nucleotides align to TRBD1. Per the germline V gene, CDR1 is GTSNPN and CDR2 is SVGIG (reference sequence). This CDR3 has 13 amino acids. V lost 2 bases, J lost 7 bases, and 7 bases stayed unmatched. CDR3: CAWSWRGRVGYTF. CDR3 DNA sequence: TGTGCCTGGAGTTGGAGGGGGCGGGTTGGCTACACCTTC. Full variable domain (missing parts from reference TRBV30 and TRBJ1-2): SQTIHQWPATLVQPVGSPLSLECTVEGTSNPNLYWYRQAAGRGLQLLFYSVGIGQISSEVPQNLSASRPQDRQFILSSKKLLLSDSGFYLCAWSWRGRVGYTFGSGTRLTVV.

This sequence joins TRBV3-1 (or the pseudogene TRBV3-2) and TRBJ1-6; D gene unclear. Germline V gene sequence: CDR1 LGHDT, CDR2 YNNKEL (reference sequence). V gave up 0 bases and J gave up 8 bases, with 5 bases separating them. The CDR3 spans 13 residues. CDR3 sequence (DNA): TGTGCCAGCAGCCAAGATGCAGATTCACCCCTCCACTTT. This sequence encodes CASSQDADSPLHF.

In this sample, this clone turned up a few times. V is TRBV9 and J is TRBJ1-2, with 8 bases that match TRBD1. Trimming removed 4 bases from V and 6 bases from J; junction bases left unmatched: 5. The CDR3 is made up of 13 amino acids. Germline V CDR1 and CDR2: SGDLS, YYNGEE. The CDR3 bases are TGTGCCAGCAGCTCGGGACAGGAAGATGGCTACACCTTC. Its protein product is CASSSGQEDGYTF.

The chain combines TRBV27 with TRBJ2-3, with 8 bases identical to TRBD2. CDR3 size: 15 residues. Unmatched junction bases numbered 5, after V lost 6 bases and J lost 0 bases. Germline-derived CDR1 and CDR2 are MNHEY and SMNVEV (reference sequence). The CDR3 nucleotides are TGTGCCAGCAGCTACGGGGGGGGTAGCACAGATACGCAGTATTTT. Translation gives CASSYGGGSTDTQYF.

Concerning this clone itself: In the same sample, other DNA sequences code for this CDR3. V is TRBV5-1 and J is TRBJ2-1; TRBD2 aligns across 8 bases. Trimming at V came to 1 base and at J to 4 bases, leaving 1 base not matched to a gene. Germline V lookup: CDR1 SGHRS, CDR2 YFSETQ. The CDR3 extends over 14 amino acids. The CDR3 DNA follows: TGCGCCAGCAGCTTGAGCGGGGGTTACAATGAGCAGTTCTTC. Translated, it gives CASSLSGGYNEQFF.

The chain has TRBV28 and TRBJ2-6; no clear D gene. V lost 4 bases and J 2 bases, leaving 9 bases between the germline ends. Looked up from germline, CDR1 is MDHEN and CDR2 is SYDVKM. CDR3 size: 15 residues. The CDR3, as DNA: TGTGCCAGCAGTTCACAGCTGGCTGGGGCCAACGTCCTGACTTTC. It encodes CASSSQLAGANVLTF.

V gene TRBV18 combines with J gene TRBJ1-1; possible D gene TRBD1, 6 bases. V was trimmed by 6 bases and J by 2 bases, leaving 10 bases between them. CDR1 and CDR2 (germline): KGHSH, LQKENI. The CDR3 is made up of 13 amino acids. CDR3 bases: TGTGCCAGCTCCCTGGACAGAAACACTGAAGCTTTCTTT. Amino acids: CASSLDRNTEAFF.

This chain links TRBV10-1 with TRBJ1-6; 10 bases line up with TRBD1. Germline CDR1 and CDR2: WNHNN and SYGVQD (reference sequence). After removal of 2 bases from V and 10 bases from J, the junction contained 5 bases not matched to a gene. This CDR3 is built from 15 residues. CDR3 residues: CASSENRQGASPLHF. The CDR3 nucleotides are TGCGCCAGCAGTGAGAATCGACAGGGGGCCTCACCCCTCCACTTT.

The chain is built from TRBV28 and TRBJ1-1; D is perhaps TRBD1 (6 bases). CDR1 and CDR2 from the germline V gene are MDHEN and SYDVKM. This CDR3 has 13 residues. Trimming removed 6 bases at V and 11 bases at J, with 19 bases between. The CDR3 DNA is TGTGCCAGCAGGAGATCCAGGGGTATCGGGGCTTTCTTT. It is translated as CASRRSRGIGAFF. The variable domain in full, completed from reference TRBV28 and TRBJ1-1, reads DVKVTQSSRYLVKRTGEKVFLECVQDMDHENMFWYRQDPGLGLRLIYFSYDVKMKEKGDIPEGYSVSREKKERFSLILESASTNQTSMYLCASRRSRGIGAFFGQGTRLTVV.

This chain links TRBV18 with TRBJ2-2, with TRBD2 matching over 8 bases. The V and J ends lost 1 base and 4 bases, in that order; junction bases with no gene match: 8. CDR1 and CDR2 (germline): KGHSH, LQKENI. The CDR3 covers 17 residues. The CDR3 loop reads CASSPQQAGDLTGELFF. CDR3 nucleotide sequence: TGTGCCAGCTCACCACAGCAAGCGGGGGACCTCACCGGGGAGCTGTTTTTT.

V gene TRBV30 combines with J gene TRBJ2-7; 7 bases map to TRBD1. V lost 0 bases and J lost 2; bases outside the gene matches: 4. The length of the CDR3 is 14 residues. Germline V gene data show CDR1 as GTSNPN and CDR2 as SVGIG (reference sequence). CDR3 in amino acids: CAWSVRGPAYEQYF. The CDR3 coding sequence is TGTGCCTGGAGTGTGAGGGGGCCAGCCTACGAGCAGTACTTC. Variable domain in full (rest from reference TRBV30 and TRBJ2-7): SQTIHQWPATLVQPVGSPLSLECTVEGTSNPNLYWYRQAAGRGLQLLFYSVGIGQISSEVPQNLSASRPQDRQFILSSKKLLLSDSGFYLCAWSVRGPAYEQYFGPGTRLTVT.

The chain links TRBV6-5 to TRBJ1-5, with D maybe TRBD1 (5 bases). CDR1 is MNHEY and CDR2 is SVGAGI in the germline V gene. This CDR3 contains 15 residues. With 6 bases removed from V and 0 bases from J, the gap between germline ends came to 12 bases. CDR3 coding DNA: TGTGCCAGCAGCCCGCAGGGCTTTAGCAATCAGCCCCAGCATTTT. Amino acid sequence: CASSPQGFSNQPQHF.

The chain combines TRBV28 with TRBJ1-5; a possible D gene is TRBD1 (5 bases). The germline V and J ends were trimmed by 7 bases and 5 bases, with 15 bases remaining between them. The CDR3 is 14 residues long. The germline V gene has CDR1 MDHEN and CDR2 SYDVKM. CDR3 protein: CASIPGSGDQPQHF. The CDR3 nucleotides are TGTGCCAGCATCCCAGGGTCAGGTGATCAGCCCCAGCATTTT.

There are a few counts of this clone. The gene calls are TRBV5-5 and TRBJ2-3; 8 bases agree with TRBD2. Trimming took 0 bases from V and 6 from J; bases not matched to a gene: 9. This CDR3 has 16 amino acids. The germline gives CDR1 SGHKS, CDR2 YYEKEE (reference sequence). CDR3 in DNA: TGTGCCAGCAGCTTGGCCGGGTTACTAGCGGAGGATACGCAGTATTTT. This gives the protein CASSLAGLLAEDTQYF. The full variable domain, in which reference TRBV5-5 and TRBJ2-3 provide the parts outside the CDR3, is DAGVTQSPTHLIKTRGQQVTLRCSPISGHKSVSWYQQVLGQGPQFIFQYYEKEERGRGNFPDRFSARQFPNYSSELNVNALLLGDSALYLCASSLAGLLAEDTQYFGPGTRLTVL.

This clone was seen a few times. This sequence joins TRBV9 and TRBJ1-2, with no clear D. V lost 0 bases, J lost 4 bases, and 7 bases lay in between. In germline, CDR1 is SGDLS, CDR2 YYNGEE. The CDR3 has 13 amino acids. This CDR3 is CASSVGPVYGYTF. Written as DNA, the CDR3 is TGTGCCAGCAGCGTAGGCCCAGTCTATGGCTACACCTTC.

The chain employs TRBV2 and TRBJ1-2, with 9 bases aligning to TRBD1. This CDR3 has 14 amino acids. V shed 7 bases and J 7 bases; nucleotides not matched to a gene: 10. Per the germline V gene, CDR1 is SNHLY and CDR2 is FYNNEI. CDR3 sequence (DNA): TGTGCCAGCATGAATCGGGGACAGGGTGGTGGCTACACCTTC. Its protein product is CASMNRGQGGGYTF.

V is TRBV4-1 and J is TRBJ2-7; 9 nucleotides line up with TRBD2. CDR1 and CDR2 from the germline V gene are MGHRA and YSYEKL. The CDR3 contains 19 residues. After removal of 5 bases from V and 3 bases from J, the junction contained 20 bases not matched to a gene. CDR3 sequence: CASSSLLATASGENYEQYF. The CDR3 DNA reads TGCGCCAGCAGCTCCTTACTGGCCACAGCTAGCGGGGAAAACTACGAGCAGTACTTC.

The CDR3 spells CASSLTESNQPQHF. For the CDR3, the DNA is TGTGCCAGCTCCCTCACAGAAAGCAATCAGCCCCAGCATTTT. The V call is TRBV18, the J call TRBJ1-5; D remains ambiguous. The CDR3 has 14 amino acids. V lost 6 bases, J lost 1 base, and 10 bases lay in between. Germline CDR1 is KGHSH and CDR2 is LQKENI. Looking up the rest from reference TRBV18 and TRBJ1-5 gives the full variable domain: NAGVMQNPRHLVRRRGQEARLRCSPMKGHSHVYWYRQLPEEGLKFMVYLQKENIIDESGMPKERFSAEFPKEGPSILRIQQVVRGDSAAYFCASSLTESNQPQHFGDGTRLSIL.

V gene TRBV5-1 combines with J gene TRBJ2-1; 12 bases match TRBD2. Looked up from germline, CDR1 is SGHRS and CDR2 is YFSETQ. This CDR3 spans 14 amino acids. With V trimmed by 4 bases and J by 10 bases, 6 bases remained unmatched. The CDR3 reads CASSLGLAGLEQFF. CDR3 bases: TGCGCCAGCAGCCTAGGACTAGCGGGGTTAGAGCAGTTCTTC.

A single count supports this clone. The chain couples TRBV7-9 to TRBJ2-7; D remains unclear. CDR1 is SEHNR, CDR2 FQNEAQ, per germline (reference sequence). The CDR3 contains 14 residues. The germline V and J ends were trimmed by 1 base and 3 bases, with 10 bases remaining between them. CDR3 DNA: TGTGCCAGCAGCTTAGACTGGTCTTTCTACGAGCAGTACTTC. Translation gives CASSLDWSFYEQYF.

This clone appeared once. The chain carries TRBV6-1 and TRBJ1-5; no firm D call. CDR3 size: 15 residues. Germline CDR1 MNHNS, CDR2 SASEGT. The V and J ends lost 2 bases and 0 bases respectively, with 8 bases between them. The CDR3 is CASSESGNSNQPQHF. The CDR3 DNA reads as TGTGCCAGCAGTGAATCGGGGAATAGCAATCAGCCCCAGCATTTT.

The V and J genes are TRBV28 and TRBJ2-1; 7 positions agree with TRBD1. CDR1 is MDHEN and CDR2 is SYDVKM in the germline V gene. The CDR3 loop spans 15 amino acids. V lost 8 bases to trimming and J lost 4 bases; unmatched junction nucleotides: 11. For the CDR3, the DNA is TGTGCCAGCCGAGGTCGTTCAGGGGGATACAATGAGCAGTTCTTC. Its protein product is CASRGRSGGYNEQFF.

In its sample, this clone was seen once. CDR3 loop: CAWSPLDNTGELFF. DNA for the CDR3: TGTGCCTGGAGCCCACTAGATAACACCGGGGAGCTGTTTTTT. The chain combines TRBV30 with TRBJ2-2, with D tentatively TRBD2 (5 bases). V shed 3 bases and J shed 2 bases, with 10 bases lying between them. Germline CDR1 and CDR2: GTSNPN and SVGIG (reference sequence). This CDR3 region has 14 residues.

The chain uses TRBV28 and TRBJ1-1, with a possible D match to TRBD1 (5 bases). The germline V gene has CDR1 MDHEN and CDR2 SYDVKM. The CDR3 consists of 15 residues. The V end was cut by 8 bases, the J end by 1 base, with 17 bases between. The CDR3 sequence: CASENPGLQNTEAFF. The DNA of the CDR3 is TGTGCCAGCGAAAACCCGGGACTTCAGAACACTGAAGCTTTCTTT.

The count of this clone is one. The rearrangement links TRBV29-1 to TRBJ1-4; D call uncertain. Germline assignment: CDR1 SQVTM and CDR2 ANQGSEA. The V end was cut by 5 bases, the J end by 5 bases, with 15 bases between. This CDR3 comprises 14 residues. This CDR3 reads CSVRASGMNEKLFF. In DNA form, the CDR3 reads TGCAGCGTTCGGGCTTCCGGGATGAATGAAAAACTGTTTTTT.